Presented here are 19 T cell receptor beta chains from one specimen sequenced in a study of T cells after yellow fever vaccination. TCRdb processed the 5' RACE reads anew with MiXCR; each CDR3 protein has one entry. Here the sample spans 620,000 or so distinct CDR3 sequences, around 17% being singletons. The sample was PBMCs, taken about 5 days after the first yellow fever vaccination. The source of these receptors is a man aged 18 to 29 who received the YFV17D yellow fever vaccine.

CDR3 in DNA: TGCGCCAGCAGCCAAACGGACGGTGACAATGAGCAGTTCTTC. This sequence encodes CASSQTDGDNEQFF. The chain couples TRBV4-3 to TRBJ2-1; no reliable D call. CDR1 LGHNA and CDR2 YSLEER come from the germline V gene. Trimming took 2 bases from V and 5 from J, leaving 10 bases between them. This CDR3 has 14 amino acids.

This chain connects TRBV12-3 or TRBV12-4 to TRBJ2-1; the match to TRBD2 covers 13 bases. V lost 3 bases, J lost 7 bases, and 3 bases stayed unmatched. The CDR3 has 15 residues. The CDR3 here is CASSFGLAGVNEQFF. CDR3 coding DNA: TGTGCCAGCAGTTTTGGACTAGCGGGGGTGAATGAGCAGTTCTTC.

The rearrangement links TRBV5-8 to TRBJ2-7; TRBD1 matches at 8 bases. Germline trimming cut 7 bases from V and 6 bases from J; bases unmatched to any gene: 6. The CDR3 spans 12 residues. The germline V gene has CDR1 SGHTS and CDR2 YDEGEE. CDR3 coding DNA: TGTGCCAGCCGGACAGGGTTGGTCGAGCAGTACTTC. Translated: CASRTGLVEQYF.

This clonotype was picked up a small number of times. The chain carries TRBV7-2 and TRBJ1-5; D is possibly TRBD1 (6 bases). Germline CDR1 is SGHTA and CDR2 is FQGNSA. The V and J ends lost 7 bases and 5 bases respectively, with 18 bases between them. The CDR3 length is 15 residues. CDR3 region: CASTLDRRGYQPQHF. CDR3 sequence (DNA): TGTGCCAGCACCTTGGACAGACGGGGGTATCAGCCCCAGCATTTT.

There are a few counts of this clonotype. The chain recombines TRBV13 with TRBJ2-2; D is possibly TRBD1 (6 bases). From germline, CDR1 is PRHDT and CDR2 FYEKMQ (reference sequence). This CDR3 region has 16 residues. Deletions cut 2 bases from V and 6 bases from J, with 16 bases between. CDR3 sequence: CASSLNTGKSAGELFF. The DNA for the CDR3 is TGTGCCAGCAGCTTAAATACAGGGAAATCTGCCGGGGAGCTGTTTTTT.

The rearrangement links TRBV11-2 to TRBJ2-2; D is possibly TRBD1 (6 bases). The CDR3 consists of 15 residues. V was shortened by 6 bases and J by 3 bases, with 14 bases between the two germline ends. Germline values: CDR1 SGHAT, CDR2 FQNNGV. The CDR3 sequence is CASRPRDTHTGELFF. The CDR3 DNA follows: TGTGCCAGCAGACCACGGGACACGCACACCGGGGAGCTGTTTTTT.

The chain recombines TRBV12-3 or TRBV12-4 with TRBJ1-6; the D gene is possibly TRBD1 (6 bases). The V end lost 1 base, the J end lost 2 bases, and 12 bases lay between the germline ends. The CDR3 runs 17 residues. Written as DNA, the CDR3 is TGTGCCAGCAGTTTAGATGGGGGCTTGCCCTATAATTCACCCCTCCACTTT. This codes for CASSLDGGLPYNSPLHF.

There are a few counts of this clonotype. The chain recombines TRBV6-5 with TRBJ1-6, with a possible D match to TRBD1 (6 bases). Trimming removed 4 bases from V and 7 bases from J, with 11 bases in between. Germline CDR1 reads MNHEY; CDR2 reads SVGAGI. The CDR3 runs 14 residues. The CDR3 DNA is TGTGCCAGCAGTTTCGGGACAAGGAATTCACCCCTCCACTTT. Amino acids: CASSFGTRNSPLHF.

Ten or more counts support this clonotype. The rearrangement links TRBV12-3 or TRBV12-4 to TRBJ2-2, with 8 bases matching TRBD1. CDR3 size: 14 residues. With V trimmed by 6 bases and J by 9 bases, 9 bases remained unmatched. The CDR3 bases are TGTGCCAGCAGACTCGGACAGGGAAGGCGGGAGCTGTTTTTT. Translating gives CASRLGQGRRELFF.

This clonotype was seen only a few times. This chain links TRBV7-6 with TRBJ2-7, with 7 bases fitting TRBD2. The junction had 13 bases not matched to a gene; V was cut back by 5 bases and J by 6 bases. Per germline, CDR1 SGHVS and CDR2 FNYEAQ. CDR3 length equals 15 residues. The CDR3: CASSPLMGRGGEQYF. The CDR3 nucleotides read TGTGCCAGCAGCCCCCTCATGGGGAGGGGAGGCGAGCAGTACTTC.

This clonotype was detected only a few times. This rearrangement joins TRBV5-1 to TRBJ1-3; TRBD1 might be the D (6 bases). The germline V gene has CDR1 SGHRS and CDR2 YFSETQ. This CDR3 has 15 amino acids. The germline V and J ends were trimmed by 4 bases and 1 base, with 12 bases remaining between them. The chain's CDR3 is CASSTYTGSGNTIYF. The CDR3, as DNA: TGCGCCAGCAGCACCTACACAGGGTCTGGAAACACCATATATTTT.

This clonotype was found many times. The chain recombines TRBV7-2 with TRBJ1-1; tentative D call: TRBD1 (6 bases). Germline V CDR1 and CDR2: SGHTA, FQGNSA. This CDR3 is built from 13 residues. V was trimmed by 1 base and J by 10 bases, leaving 13 bases between them. CDR3 in amino acids: CASSLGTVRGAFF. DNA for the CDR3: TGTGCCAGCAGCTTAGGGACAGTCAGAGGAGCTTTCTTT.

The chain links TRBV5-1 to TRBJ2-2, with D perhaps matching TRBD1 (5 bases). Looked up from germline, CDR1 is SGHRS and CDR2 is YFSETQ. V was cut by 4 bases and J by 2 bases, with 9 bases left in between. This CDR3 comprises 14 residues. The CDR3 nucleotides are TGCGCCAGCAGCGACGGACAAAACACCGGGGAGCTGTTTTTT. Its protein product is CASSDGQNTGELFF.

A few counts support this clonotype. The rearrangement uses TRBV6-1 and TRBJ2-7; D not resolved. This CDR3 has 15 residues. Germline V gene data show CDR1 as MNHNS and CDR2 as SASEGT. Trimming left V 0 bases short and J 3 bases short, with 12 bases between. The CDR3 sequence is CASSEALRIVYEQYF. In DNA form, the CDR3 reads TGTGCCAGCAGTGAAGCGCTTCGAATTGTCTACGAGCAGTACTTC.

J is TRBJ1-5 and V is TRBV6-5; a possible D gene is TRBD1 (5 bases). Germline loops: CDR1 MNHEY, CDR2 SVGAGI. The CDR3 runs 16 residues. The V and J ends lost 0 bases and 3 bases respectively, with 12 bases between them. The CDR3 here is CASSYSFQGDNQPQHF. The CDR3 region has the DNA TGTGCCAGCAGTTACTCGTTCCAGGGAGACAATCAGCCCCAGCATTTT.

This clonotype was observed a handful of times. The V gene is TRBV7-3, the J gene TRBJ2-3, with D perhaps being TRBD1 or TRBD2 (5 bases each). V was pared by 5 bases and J by 2 bases, with 11 bases between. CDR3 length equals 14 residues. Germline V gene sequence: CDR1 SGHTA, CDR2 FQGTGA. DNA for the CDR3: TGTGCCAGCAGCCCGGGGACCATCACAGATACGCAGTATTTT. The encoded protein is CASSPGTITDTQYF. Drawing the rest from reference TRBV7-3 and TRBJ2-3, the complete variable domain is GAGVSQTPSNKVTEKGKYVELRCDPISGHTALYWYRQSLGQGPEFLIYFQGTGAADDSGLPNDRFFAVRPEGSVSTLKIQRTERGDSAVYLCASSPGTITDTQYFGPGTRLTVL.

This clonotype was counted at least ten times. The CDR3, as DNA: TGCGCCAGCAGCTTGGTACCCGGGGGGGCCAATGAGCAGTTCTTC. Protein product: CASSLVPGGANEQFF. This chain links TRBV5-1 with TRBJ2-1; 8 bases map to TRBD2. CDR1 and CDR2 (germline): SGHRS, YFSETQ. Germline trimming cut 0 bases from V and 6 bases from J; bases unmatched to any gene: 5. CDR3 length equals 15 residues. Based on the CDR3 plus reference TRBV5-1 and TRBJ2-1, the full variable domain is KAGVTQTPRYLIKTRGQQVTLSCSPISGHRSVSWYQQTPGQGLQFLFEYFSETQRNKGNFPGRFSGRQFSNSRSEMNVSTLELGDSALYLCASSLVPGGANEQFFGPGTRLTVL.

The chain links TRBV6-1 to TRBJ1-5; a possible D gene is TRBD1 (5 bases). The CDR3 covers 16 residues. Germline V lookup: CDR1 MNHNS, CDR2 SASEGT. Trimming stripped 6 bases from V and 2 bases from J, with 17 bases between. This CDR3 is CASSRRQGWGNQPQHF. For the CDR3, the DNA is TGTGCCAGCAGCCGCAGGCAGGGCTGGGGCAATCAGCCCCAGCATTTT.

The table lists this clonotype with a few counts. This chain links TRBV6-2 or TRBV6-3 with TRBJ1-2, with D possibly being TRBD1 (6 bases). From germline, CDR1 is MNHEY and CDR2 SVGEGT. The length of the CDR3 is 17 residues. V was clipped by 2 bases and J by 0 bases, with 16 bases between them. CDR3 loop: CASSYPSRGAANYGYTF. CDR3 nucleotides: TGTGCCAGCAGTTACCCGTCCCGGGGGGCTGCTAACTATGGCTACACCTTC.